This TCR beta chain was observed in a study of blood T cell repertoires in COVID-19. About the research overall: In each case, the material was cDNA or gDNA derived from T cells, B-cell-depleted T cells, or PBMCs.

Participants came from some 23 US areas, aged about 18 to 95 years. Sequenced by immunoSEQ multiplex PCR; TCRdb stores in-frame clones only, minus some. The sample shows more than 200,000 clones, more than 75% of them seen only once. Sequencing was performed on PBMCs or T cells enriched from blood (not recorded which). This clonotype originated in a man aged 40-49 years who had recovered from COVID-19.

CDR3 amino acids: CASSIASGGTGHTDTQYF. In nucleotides, the CDR3 is TGTGCCAGTAGTATAGCTAGCGGGGGAACCGGACACACAGATACGCAGTATTTT. The chain combines TRBV19 with TRBJ2-3; 10 bases fit TRBD2. This CDR3 comprises 18 residues. V lost 1 base, J lost 2 bases, and 9 bases stayed unmatched. The germline V gene encodes CDR1 LNHDA and CDR2 SQIVND (reference sequence). The variable domain in full, completed from reference TRBV19 and TRBJ2-3, reads DGGITQSPKYLFRKEGQNVTLSCEQNLNHDAMYWYRQDPGQGLRLIYYSQIVNDFQKGDIAEGYSVSREKKESFPLTVTSAQKNPTAFYLCASSIASGGTGHTDTQYFGPGTRLTVL.